The entry that follows covers one TCR beta chain sequence. Its matching antigen is unknown. This CDR3 has 11 residues. Trimming pared 2 bases from V and 7 bases from J, leaving 6 bases between. CDR1 and CDR2 (germline): DFQATT, SNEGSKA (reference sequence). These data come from a study of early stage breast cancer tumors. Overall study findings and caveats: Tumor and normal breast were distinguished via blood comparison in most of the 16 patients. Tumors had roughly 2.5-fold higher T cell density and higher clonality than adjacent normal breast tissue.

Each sample had two DNA replicates, 0.5 ug blood or 1.5 ug tissue. Sequenced by immunoSEQ multiplex PCR; TCRdb stores in-frame clones only, minus some. The sample yields under 75,000 clones, about 83% seen once. The receptor comes from a person aged 30-39 years with breast cancer. The sequencing sample was made of blood. The chain recombines TRBV20-1 with TRBJ2-1, with D unresolved. CDR3 in amino acids: CSARPGNEQFF. The DNA of the CDR3 is TGCAGTGCTAGACCGGGTAATGAGCAGTTCTTC.